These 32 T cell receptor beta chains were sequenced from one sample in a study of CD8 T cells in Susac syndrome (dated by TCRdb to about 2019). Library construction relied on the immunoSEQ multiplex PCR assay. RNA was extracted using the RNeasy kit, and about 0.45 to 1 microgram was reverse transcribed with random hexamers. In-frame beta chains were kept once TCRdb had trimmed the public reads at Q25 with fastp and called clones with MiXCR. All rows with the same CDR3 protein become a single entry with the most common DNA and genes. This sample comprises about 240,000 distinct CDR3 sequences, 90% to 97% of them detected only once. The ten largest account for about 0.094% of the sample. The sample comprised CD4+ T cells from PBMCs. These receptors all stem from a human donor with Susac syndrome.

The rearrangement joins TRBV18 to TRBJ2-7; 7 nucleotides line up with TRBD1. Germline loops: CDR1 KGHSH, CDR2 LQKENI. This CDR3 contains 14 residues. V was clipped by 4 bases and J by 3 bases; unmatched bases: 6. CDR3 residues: CASSLGTAIYEQYF. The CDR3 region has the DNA TGTGCCAGCTCACTGGGGACAGCCATCTACGAGCAGTACTTC. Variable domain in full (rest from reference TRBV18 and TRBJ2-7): NAGVMQNPRHLVRRRGQEARLRCSPMKGHSHVYWYRQLPEEGLKFMVYLQKENIIDESGMPKERFSAEFPKEGPSILRIQQVVRGDSAAYFCASSLGTAIYEQYFGPGTRLTVT.

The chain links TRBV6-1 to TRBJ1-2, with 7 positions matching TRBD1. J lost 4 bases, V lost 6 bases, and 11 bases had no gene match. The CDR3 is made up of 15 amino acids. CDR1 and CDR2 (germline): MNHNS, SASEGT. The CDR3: CASRPRDSFSYGYTF. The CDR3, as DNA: TGTGCCAGCAGACCCCGGGACAGCTTTTCCTATGGCTACACCTTC.

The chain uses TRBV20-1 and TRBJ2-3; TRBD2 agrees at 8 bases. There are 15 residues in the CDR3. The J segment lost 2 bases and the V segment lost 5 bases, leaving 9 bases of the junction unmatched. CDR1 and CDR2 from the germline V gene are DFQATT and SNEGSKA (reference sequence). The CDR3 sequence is CSAQKTSAFTDTQYF. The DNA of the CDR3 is TGCAGTGCTCAGAAGACTAGCGCGTTCACAGATACGCAGTATTTT.

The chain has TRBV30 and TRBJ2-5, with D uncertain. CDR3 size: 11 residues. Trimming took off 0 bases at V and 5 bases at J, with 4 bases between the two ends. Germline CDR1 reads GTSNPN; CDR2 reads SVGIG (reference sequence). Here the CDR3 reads CAWSVGETQYF. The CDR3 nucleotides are TGTGCCTGGAGTGTAGGGGAGACCCAGTACTTC.

The CDR3 spells CAWDRFRGPYNEQFF. The CDR3 bases are TGTGCCTGGGACCGTTTTAGAGGCCCCTACAATGAGCAGTTCTTC. This chain links TRBV30 with TRBJ2-1, with unresolved D. The CDR3 consists of 15 residues. CDR1 and CDR2 (germline): GTSNPN, SVGIG (reference sequence). Trimming took 5 bases from V and 2 from J, leaving 16 bases between them.

CDR3 sequence: CASSPLGGINQPQHF. CDR3 coding DNA: TGTGCCAGCAGCCCTCTGGGAGGGATTAATCAGCCCCAGCATTTT. V is TRBV3-1 and J is TRBJ1-5, with D uncertain. Trimming took 4 bases from V and 4 from J, leaving 14 bases between them. The V gene's germline CDR1 is LGHDT and CDR2 YNNKEL (reference sequence). The CDR3 consists of 15 residues.

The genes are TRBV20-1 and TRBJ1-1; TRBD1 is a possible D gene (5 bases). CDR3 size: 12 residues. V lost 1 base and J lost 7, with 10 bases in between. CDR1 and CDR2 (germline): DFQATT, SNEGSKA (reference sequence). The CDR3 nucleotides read TGCAGTGCTAGAGGACAGACGTTTGAAGCTTTCTTT. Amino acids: CSARGQTFEAFF.

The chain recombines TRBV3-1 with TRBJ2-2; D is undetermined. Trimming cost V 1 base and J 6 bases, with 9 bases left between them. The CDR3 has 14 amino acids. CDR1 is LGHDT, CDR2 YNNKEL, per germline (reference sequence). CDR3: CASSQGASPGELFF. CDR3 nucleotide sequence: TGTGCCAGCAGCCAAGGGGCAAGCCCCGGGGAGCTGTTTTTT.

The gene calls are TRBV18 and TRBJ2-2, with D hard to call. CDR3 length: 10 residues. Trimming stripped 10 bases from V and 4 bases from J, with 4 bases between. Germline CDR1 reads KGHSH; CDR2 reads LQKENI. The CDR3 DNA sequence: TGTGCCACCCGCACCGGGGAGCTGTTTTTT. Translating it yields CATRTGELFF.

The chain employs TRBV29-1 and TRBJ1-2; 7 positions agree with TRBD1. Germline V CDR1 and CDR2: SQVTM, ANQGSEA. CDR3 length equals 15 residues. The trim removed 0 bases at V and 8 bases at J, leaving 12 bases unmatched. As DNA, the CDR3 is TGCAGCGTTGAAGATGAGACAGGGTATCTCGGGGGCTACACCTTC. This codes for CSVEDETGYLGGYTF.

CDR3 amino acids: CSAIPRGRADTQYF. CDR3 DNA: TGCAGTGCTATTCCTAGGGGCCGCGCAGATACGCAGTATTTT. The chain couples TRBV20-1 to TRBJ2-3; the D gene is possibly TRBD1 (5 bases). The CDR3 has 14 amino acids. V was cut by 4 bases and J by 4 bases, with 15 bases left in between. Germline loops: CDR1 DFQATT, CDR2 SNEGSKA (reference sequence).

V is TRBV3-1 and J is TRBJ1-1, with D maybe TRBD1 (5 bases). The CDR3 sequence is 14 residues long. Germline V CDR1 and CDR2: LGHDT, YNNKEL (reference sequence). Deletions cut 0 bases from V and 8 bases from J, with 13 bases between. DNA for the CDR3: TGTGCCAGCAGCCAAGATTACAGGTCTGTGGAAGCTTTCTTT. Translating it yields CASSQDYRSVEAFF.

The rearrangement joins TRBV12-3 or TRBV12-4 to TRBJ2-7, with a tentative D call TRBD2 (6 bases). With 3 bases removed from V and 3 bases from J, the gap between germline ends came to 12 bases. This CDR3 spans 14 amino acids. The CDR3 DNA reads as TGTGCCAGCAGTTTGGGGGGAAGAAGCTACGAGCAGTACTTC. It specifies CASSLGGRSYEQYF.

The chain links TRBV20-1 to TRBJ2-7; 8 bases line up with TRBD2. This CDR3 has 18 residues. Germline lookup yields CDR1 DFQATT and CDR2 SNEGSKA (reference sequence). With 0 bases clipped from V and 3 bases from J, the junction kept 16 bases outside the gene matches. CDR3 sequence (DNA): TGCAGTGCTAGAGATTCTCGGCTAGCGGGTGCACGGGGCTACGAGCAGTACTTC. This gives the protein CSARDSRLAGARGYEQYF.

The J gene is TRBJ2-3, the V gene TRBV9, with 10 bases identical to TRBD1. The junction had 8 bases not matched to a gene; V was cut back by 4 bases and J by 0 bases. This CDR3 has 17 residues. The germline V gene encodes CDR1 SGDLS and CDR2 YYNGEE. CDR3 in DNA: TGTGCCAGCAGCCCCCGTCTGGGACAGGGGAGCACAGATACGCAGTATTTT. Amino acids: CASSPRLGQGSTDTQYF.

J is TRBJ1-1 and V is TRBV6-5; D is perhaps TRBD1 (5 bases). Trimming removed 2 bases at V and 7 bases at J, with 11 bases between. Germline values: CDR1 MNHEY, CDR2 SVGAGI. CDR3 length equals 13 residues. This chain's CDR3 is CASSYRDSSEAFF. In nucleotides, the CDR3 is TGTGCCAGCAGTTACAGAGACAGCAGTGAAGCTTTCTTT.

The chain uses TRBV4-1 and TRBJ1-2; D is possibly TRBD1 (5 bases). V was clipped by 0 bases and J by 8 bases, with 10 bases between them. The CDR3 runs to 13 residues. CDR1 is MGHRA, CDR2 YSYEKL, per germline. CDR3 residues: CASSQDWPGGYTF. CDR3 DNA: TGCGCCAGCAGCCAAGATTGGCCAGGGGGCTACACCTTC.

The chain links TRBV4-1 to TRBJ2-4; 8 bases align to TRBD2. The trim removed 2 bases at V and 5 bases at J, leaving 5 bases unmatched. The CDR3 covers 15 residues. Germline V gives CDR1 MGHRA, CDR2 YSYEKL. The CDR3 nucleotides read TGCGCCAGCAGCCAATATAGCGGGACCCAAAACATTCAGTACTTC. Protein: CASSQYSGTQNIQYF.

Written as DNA, the CDR3 is TGCGCCAGCAGCACCCCAGGGGACTATGGCTACACCTTC. Translated: CASSTPGDYGYTF. The chain joins TRBV5-1 to TRBJ1-2, with D tentatively TRBD1 (6 bases). Between the trimmed V and J ends, which lost 4 bases and 3 bases, there was a span of 10 bases. This CDR3 is built from 13 residues. Germline V gives CDR1 SGHRS, CDR2 YFSETQ. Filled out from reference TRBV5-1 and TRBJ1-2, the complete variable domain reads KAGVTQTPRYLIKTRGQQVTLSCSPISGHRSVSWYQQTPGQGLQFLFEYFSETQRNKGNFPGRFSGRQFSNSRSEMNVSTLELGDSALYLCASSTPGDYGYTFGSGTRLTVV.

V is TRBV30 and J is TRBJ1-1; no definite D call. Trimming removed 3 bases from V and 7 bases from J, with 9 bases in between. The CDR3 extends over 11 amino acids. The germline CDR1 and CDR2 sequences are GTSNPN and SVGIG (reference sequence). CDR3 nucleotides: TGTGCCTGGAGAGTGGCAGATGAAGCTTTCTTT. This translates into CAWRVADEAFF.

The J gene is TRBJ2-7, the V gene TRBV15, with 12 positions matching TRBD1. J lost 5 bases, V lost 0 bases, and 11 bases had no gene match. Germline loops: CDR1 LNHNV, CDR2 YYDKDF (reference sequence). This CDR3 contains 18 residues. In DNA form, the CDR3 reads TGTGCCACCAGCAGAGAGCGAAGGAGCGGGACAGGGGGCAACGAGCAGTACTTC. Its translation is CATSRERRSGTGGNEQYF.

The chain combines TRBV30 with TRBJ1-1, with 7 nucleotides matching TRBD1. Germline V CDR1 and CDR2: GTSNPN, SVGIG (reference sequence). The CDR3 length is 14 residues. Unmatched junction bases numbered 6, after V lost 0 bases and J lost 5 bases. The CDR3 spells CAWSVVQGGTEAFF. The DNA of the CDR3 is TGTGCCTGGAGTGTTGTCCAGGGGGGGACTGAAGCTTTCTTT.

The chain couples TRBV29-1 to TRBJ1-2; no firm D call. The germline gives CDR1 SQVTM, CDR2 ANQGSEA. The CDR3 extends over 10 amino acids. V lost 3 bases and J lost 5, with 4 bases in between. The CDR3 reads CSVDEYGYTF. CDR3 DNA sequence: TGCAGCGTTGATGAGTATGGCTACACCTTC.

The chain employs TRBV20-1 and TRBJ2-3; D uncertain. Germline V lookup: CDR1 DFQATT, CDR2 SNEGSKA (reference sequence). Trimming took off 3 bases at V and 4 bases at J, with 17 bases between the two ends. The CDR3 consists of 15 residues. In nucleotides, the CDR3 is TGCAGTGCTAGCCCCTCCTTGGTTGGTCCAGATACGCAGTATTTT. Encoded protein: CSASPSLVGPDTQYF.

CDR3 protein: CSVGFSLGDTQYF. In nucleotides, the CDR3 is TGCAGCGTTGGGTTCAGCCTAGGGGATACGCAGTATTTT. This chain joins TRBV29-1 and TRBJ2-3; D is ambiguous. Looked up from germline, CDR1 is SQVTM and CDR2 is ANQGSEA. This CDR3 contains 13 residues. The V and J ends lost 4 bases and 6 bases respectively, with 14 bases between them.

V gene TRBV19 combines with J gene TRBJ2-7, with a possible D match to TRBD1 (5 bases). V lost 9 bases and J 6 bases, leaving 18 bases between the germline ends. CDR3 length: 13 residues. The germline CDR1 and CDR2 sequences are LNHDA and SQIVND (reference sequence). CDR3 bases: TGTGCCAGCCGAAGGGGAATCGGTTCCGAGCAGTACTTC. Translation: CASRRGIGSEQYF.

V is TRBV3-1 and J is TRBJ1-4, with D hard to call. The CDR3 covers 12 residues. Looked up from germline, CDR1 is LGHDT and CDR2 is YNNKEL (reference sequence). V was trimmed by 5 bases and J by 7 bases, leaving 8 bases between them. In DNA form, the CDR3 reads TGTGCCAGCAGCTTAAGCGGTGAAAAACTGTTTTTT. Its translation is CASSLSGEKLFF.

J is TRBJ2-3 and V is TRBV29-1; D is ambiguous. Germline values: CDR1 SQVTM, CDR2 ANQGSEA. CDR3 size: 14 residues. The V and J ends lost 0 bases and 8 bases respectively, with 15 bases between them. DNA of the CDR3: TGCAGCGTTGAAGATGTGGCAGGTCCAGGTACGCAGTATTTT. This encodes CSVEDVAGPGTQYF.

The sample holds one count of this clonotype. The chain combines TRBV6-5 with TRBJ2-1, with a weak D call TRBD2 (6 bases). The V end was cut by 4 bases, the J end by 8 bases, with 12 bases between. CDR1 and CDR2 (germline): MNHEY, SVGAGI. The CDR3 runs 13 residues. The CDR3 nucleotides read TGTGCCAGCAGTTCCTACGAGCGGGATGAGCAGTTCTTC. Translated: CASSSYERDEQFF.

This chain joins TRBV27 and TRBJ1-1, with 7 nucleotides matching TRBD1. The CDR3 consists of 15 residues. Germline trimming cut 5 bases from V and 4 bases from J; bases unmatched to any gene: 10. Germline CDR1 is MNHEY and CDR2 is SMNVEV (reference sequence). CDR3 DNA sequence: TGTGCCAGCAGTGCCGATGAAACAGGGGCCACTGAAGCTTTCTTT. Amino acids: CASSADETGATEAFF.

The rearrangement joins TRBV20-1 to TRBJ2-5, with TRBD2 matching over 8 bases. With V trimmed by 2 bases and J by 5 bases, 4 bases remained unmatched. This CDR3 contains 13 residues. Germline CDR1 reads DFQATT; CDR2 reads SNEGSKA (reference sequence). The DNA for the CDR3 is TGCAGTGCTAGATGGTCTAGCGGGGAGACCCAGTACTTC. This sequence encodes CSARWSSGETQYF.

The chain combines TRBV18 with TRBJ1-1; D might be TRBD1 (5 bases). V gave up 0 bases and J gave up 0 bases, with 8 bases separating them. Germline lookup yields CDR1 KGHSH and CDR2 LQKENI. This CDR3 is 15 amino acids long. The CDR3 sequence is CASSPPGTLNTEAFF. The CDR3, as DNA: TGTGCCAGCTCACCACCCGGGACCCTGAACACTGAAGCTTTCTTT.